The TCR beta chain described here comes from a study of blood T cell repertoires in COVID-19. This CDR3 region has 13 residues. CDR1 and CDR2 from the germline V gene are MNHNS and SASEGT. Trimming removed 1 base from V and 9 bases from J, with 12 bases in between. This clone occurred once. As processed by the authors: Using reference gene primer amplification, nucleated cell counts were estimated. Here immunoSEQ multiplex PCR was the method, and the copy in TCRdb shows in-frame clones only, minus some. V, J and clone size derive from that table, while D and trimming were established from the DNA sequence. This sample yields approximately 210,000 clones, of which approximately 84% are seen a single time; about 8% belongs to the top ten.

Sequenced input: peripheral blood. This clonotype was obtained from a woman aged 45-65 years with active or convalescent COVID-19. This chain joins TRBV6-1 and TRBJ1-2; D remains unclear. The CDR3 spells CASSEEPSRSYTF. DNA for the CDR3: TGTGCCAGCAGTGAAGAGCCGTCCAGGAGCTACACCTTC.